This T cell receptor (beta chain) emerged from a study of post-analysis software for immune sequencing data. Across the study: Secondary progressive, relapsing-remitting and progressive-relapsing multiple sclerosis were among the included disease courses.

Study-level points and caveats: Significantly decreased normalized Chao1 diversity was recorded for multiple sclerosis patients relative to controls. Roughly 5 TRBV segments were significantly more frequent in patients than in controls. TRBV5-6, TRBV5-1 and TRBV20-1 were among these segments.

Germline values: CDR1 LGHNA, CDR2 YNFKEQ. This CDR3 has 16 amino acids. V trimming: 4 bases; J trimming: 4 bases; junction bases outside the gene matches: 11. As concerns this clonotype: Its matching antigen is unknown.

TCR beta libraries were prepared from cDNA with unique molecular identifiers. Researchers reported 400,000 to 550,000 cDNA molecules coming from approximately 0.91 to 9.4 million T cells. TCRdb re-called the PCR reads through MiXCR, storing one row per CDR3 protein. The sample has about 770,000 distinct CDR3 sequences, around 46% seen once. The sample was blood. The TCR comes from a girl under 18 with multiple sclerosis. This chain joins TRBV4-2 and TRBJ2-7; TRBD1 matches at 9 bases. The DNA for the CDR3 is TGTGCCAGCAGCCTTTCCCGGGACAGGGCACGGTACGAGCAGTACTTC. Residues: CASSLSRDRARYEQYF.